This T cell receptor (beta chain) stems from a study of monozygotic twins with inflammatory bowel disease. Study-wide results and caveats: Repertoire similarity was not found to differ between concordant and discordant twins, possibly from limited power. Other individuals had fewer clonotypes in common with IBD patients than with healthy twins, especially with disease activity.

With respect to this clonotype: The antigen is undetermined.

Molecular identifiers with 6-nucleotide sample barcodes were added during cDNA synthesis via template switching. From its re-call of the 5' RACE reads, TCRdb lists each CDR3 protein once, without DNA. Here the sample table reports 300,000 to 400,000 distinct CDR3 sequences. The germline V gene encodes CDR1 SGHRS and CDR2 YFSETQ. The CDR3 totals 14 residues. This clonotype originated in a human donor with ulcerative colitis or Crohn's disease, or a healthy co-twin of an affected twin (not recorded which). Sequencing input: blood. The chain carries TRBV5-1 and TRBJ2-1. The CDR3 here is CASKATESYNEQFF.